The clone carrying this T cell receptor (beta chain) was seen more than once but under ten times. These data are taken from a study of response to subunit inactivated influenza vaccine. The V segment lost 8 bases and the J segment 0 bases; nucleotides outside the gene matches: 2. The CDR3 is 14 residues long. Germline V lookup: CDR1 SNHLY, CDR2 FYNNEI. Each CDR3 protein is one row after TCRdb ran MiXCR on the RT-PCR reads. The data contain roughly 570,000 distinct CDR3 sequences, 13% to 15% of them singletons. The sequencing here drew on PBMCs from blood, taken roughly 12 days after vaccination. The V call is TRBV2, the J call TRBJ2-2, with 8 bases lining up with TRBD1. The TCR was taken from a man aged 50 to 59 who received an inactivated influenza vaccine. The chain's CDR3 is CASPQGANTGELFF. The CDR3 nucleotides are TGTGCCAGCCCACAGGGGGCGAACACCGGGGAGCTGTTTTTT.